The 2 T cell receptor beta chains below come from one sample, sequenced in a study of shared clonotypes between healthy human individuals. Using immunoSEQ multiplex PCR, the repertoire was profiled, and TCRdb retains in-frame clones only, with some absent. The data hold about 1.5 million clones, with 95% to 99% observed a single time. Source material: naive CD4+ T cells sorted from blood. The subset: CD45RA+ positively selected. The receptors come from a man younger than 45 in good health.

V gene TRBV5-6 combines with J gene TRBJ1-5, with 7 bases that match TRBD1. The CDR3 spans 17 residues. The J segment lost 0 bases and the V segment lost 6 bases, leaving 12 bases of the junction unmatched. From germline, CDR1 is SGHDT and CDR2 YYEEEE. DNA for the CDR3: TGTGCCAGCACCTTACAGGGGAGCGCCTCTAGCAATCAGCCCCAGCATTTT. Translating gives CASTLQGSASSNQPQHF.

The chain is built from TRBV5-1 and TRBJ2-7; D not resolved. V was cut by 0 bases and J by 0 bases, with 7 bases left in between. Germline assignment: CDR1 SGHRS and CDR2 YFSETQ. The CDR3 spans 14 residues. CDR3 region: CASSLVSLSYEQYF. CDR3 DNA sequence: TGCGCCAGCAGCTTGGTTAGCCTCTCCTACGAGCAGTACTTC. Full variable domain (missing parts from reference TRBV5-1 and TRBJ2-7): KAGVTQTPRYLIKTRGQQVTLSCSPISGHRSVSWYQQTPGQGLQFLFEYFSETQRNKGNFPGRFSGRQFSNSRSEMNVSTLELGDSALYLCASSLVSLSYEQYFGPGTRLTVT.